The source of this T cell receptor (beta chain) is a study of tumor-infiltrating lymphocytes in primary liver carcinoma. Study information: Tumors, staged T1-T3 N0M0, spanned roughly 4.2 to 11 cm.

Both blood RNA, taken from unsorted whole blood, and germline DNA were extracted. It was before surgery that four milliliters of peripheral blood were collected. Constant-region priming of 500 to 550 ng total RNA yielded TCR beta cDNA. Slightly modified ARM-PCR served as the procedure for the TCR beta libraries. These libraries came from three rounds of nested multiplex PCR. Amplification in the first two PCR rounds was performed using TRBV1-TRBV30 forward primers and a C-beta reverse primer for 10 cycles each. TCRdb processed the multiplex PCR reads anew with MiXCR; each CDR3 protein has one entry. This sample has about 320,000 distinct CDR3 sequences; about 62% occur once, and the top ten carry about 9.4%. This clonotype was counted a single time. No antigen is known for it. The junction shows a germline mismatch at one end, possibly a read error. The CDR3 contains 16 residues. Germline V gene lookup returns CDR1 MNHNS and CDR2 SASEGT.

Overall study results and limits: Tumors had a top-250-clone fraction that was significantly higher than blood (p = 0.039). Relative to tumor region pairs, the tumor-adjacent and tumor-blood pairs showed overlap that was lower.

The rearrangement links TRBV6-1 to TRBJ2-1; D is undetermined. The sample was peripheral blood. This TCR was sampled from a man aged 40-49 years with primary liver carcinoma and hepatitis B virus infection. This chain's CDR3 is CASSEASNGWVNEQLF. The CDR3 DNA reads TGTGCCAGCAGTGAAGCGAGTAACGGGTGGGTCAATGAGCAGCTCTTC.